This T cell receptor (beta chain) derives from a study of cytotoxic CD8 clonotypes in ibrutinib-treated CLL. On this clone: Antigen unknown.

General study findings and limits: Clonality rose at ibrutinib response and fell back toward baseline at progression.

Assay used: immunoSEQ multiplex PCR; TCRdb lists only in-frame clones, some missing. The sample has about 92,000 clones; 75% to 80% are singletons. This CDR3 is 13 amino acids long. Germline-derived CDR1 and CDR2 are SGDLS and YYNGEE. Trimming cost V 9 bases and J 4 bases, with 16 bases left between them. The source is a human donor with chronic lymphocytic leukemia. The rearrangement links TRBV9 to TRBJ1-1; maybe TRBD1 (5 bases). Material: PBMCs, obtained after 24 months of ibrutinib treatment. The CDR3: CATSLGPFTEAFF. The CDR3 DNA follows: TGTGCCACTTCCCTGGGACCGTTCACTGAAGCTTTCTTT.